The rows below give T cell receptor beta chains drawn from one sample of a study of blood T cell repertoires in COVID-19. The data were produced by immunoSEQ multiplex PCR, yet TCRdb's version contains in-frame clones alone and is incomplete. The data show roughly 150,000 clones, with under 90% seen just once and roughly 0.6% held by the top ten. Sequenced sample: peripheral blood. The receptors stem from a man aged 55 to 69 with acute or convalescent COVID-19. The CDR3 runs from the conserved cysteine through the conserved F or W. The D gene is left open where the match is weak. Some rows mark clone size as missing; the rest say once, few, many or name a class of expanded clone.

D,V,size,length,J,DNA,CDR3
NA,TRBV5-6,NA,11,TRBJ2-1,TGTGCCAGCAGCTTCACTAGTGGGCAGTTCTTC,CASSFTSGQFF
NA,TRBV11-1,few,15,TRBJ1-6,TGTGCCAGCAGCTTCACCTCCAGCTATAATTCACCCCTCCACTTT,CASSFTSSYNSPLHF
TRBD2,TRBV4-1,NA,16,TRBJ2-7,TGCGCCAGCAGCCAAGCCCCAGTTCGGGGGGTGAGCGAGCAGTACTTC,CASSQAPVRGVSEQYF
NA,TRBV5-6,few,15,TRBJ2-2,TGTGCCAGCAGCTTGCAGCTAGTGATAGGCGGGGAGCTGTTTTTT,CASSLQLVIGGELFF
NA,TRBV9,NA,17,TRBJ1-6,TGTGCCAGCAGCCCCACAGGCAGTAGAAGAGATAATTCACCCCTCCACTTT,CASSPTGSRRDNSPLHF
NA,TRBV6-1,NA,15,TRBJ2-1,TGTGCCAGCAGTGAAGATGGCAGACTATACAATGAGCAGTTCTTC,CASSEDGRLYNEQFF
NA,TRBV18,NA,13,TRBJ1-2,TGTGCCAGCTCACCAGACAGGAACTATGGCTACACCTTC,CASSPDRNYGYTF
NA,TRBV18,NA,13,TRBJ2-7,TGTGCCAGCTCACCACCGGGCTACTACGAGCAGTACTTC,CASSPPGYYEQYF
NA,TRBV3-1/TRBV3-2,NA,15,TRBJ1-6,TGTGCCAGCAGCCAAGCACCGACAGGTGCCTCACCCCTCCACTTT,CASSQAPTGASPLHF
NA,TRBV27,NA,15,TRBJ2-1,TGTGCCAGCAGAGACCCGGGGGGCCATCGGGATGAGCAGTTCTTC,CASRDPGGHRDEQFF
TRBD1,TRBV7-9,NA,15,TRBJ1-1,TGTGCCAGCAGCTCCCAGGGACAGGGGGGAACTGAAGCTTTCTTT,CASSSQGQGGTEAFF
NA,TRBV27,NA,16,TRBJ1-2,TGTGCCAGCAGTTTGACCCCCCTCCCTCGGCAGGATGGCTACACCTTC,CASSLTPLPRQDGYTF
TRBD1,TRBV6-5,NA,14,TRBJ1-2,TGTGCCAGCAGTAGGGGCGAGACAGGGGCTGGCTACACCTTC,CASSRGETGAGYTF
NA,TRBV28,few,16,TRBJ2-2,TGTGCCAGCAGCCTGCAGGGTTTGTCGAACACCGGGGAGCTGTTTTTT,CASSLQGLSNTGELFF
NA,TRBV2,NA,12,TRBJ2-5,TGTGCCAGCAAAGCCCAGGCGGAGACCCAGTACTTC,CASKAQAETQYF
TRBD1,TRBV18,NA,15,TRBJ1-1,TGTGCCAGCTCACCCGGGACAGGGCAGAACACTGAAGCTTTCTTT,CASSPGTGQNTEAFF
NA,TRBV29-1,NA,12,TRBJ2-7,TGCAGCGTTGCAGCGAACCCCTACGAGCAGTACTTC,CSVAANPYEQYF
NA,TRBV29-1,NA,13,TRBJ2-7,TGCAGCGTTGGGCCCAGGTTCTCCTACGAGCAGTACTTC,CSVGPRFSYEQYF
NA,TRBV18,NA,12,TRBJ2-3,TGTGCCAGCTCTCTTAGCACAGATACGCAGTATTTT,CASSLSTDTQYF
TRBD1,TRBV6-5,NA,15,TRBJ2-7,TGTGCCAGCAGGGCGGACAGGGCAGGGTCCCTCGAGCAGTACTTC,CASRADRAGSLEQYF
TRBD1,TRBV19,NA,16,TRBJ1-6,TGTGCCAGTAGTATGAGGCAGGGGGCCGCAGGTTCACCCCTCCACTTT,CASSMRQGAAGSPLHF
TRBD1,TRBV6-5,NA,14,TRBJ2-5,TGTGCCAGCAGTTTGGGACAGCAGCAAGAGACCCAGTACTTC,CASSLGQQQETQYF
TRBD1,TRBV6-1,NA,15,TRBJ1-2,TGTGCCAGCGCAAGGGACAGGGCGTCTAACTATGGCTACACCTTC,CASARDRASNYGYTF